This TCR beta chain was recovered during a study of PD-1 blockade in mismatch repair-deficient tumors. The data were produced by immunoSEQ multiplex PCR, yet TCRdb's version contains in-frame clones alone and is incomplete. The profile shows some 130,000 clones, 88% of them singletons. V was shortened by 1 base and J by 6 bases, with 19 bases between the two germline ends. The CDR3 length is 17 residues. Germline CDR1 LNHNV, CDR2 YYDKDF (reference sequence). The sequenced sample was peripheral blood, obtained approximately 72 weeks after starting pembrolizumab. V usage is TRBV15 and J usage is TRBJ2-1, with D possibly matching TRBD1 (5 bases). The sequence came from an adult with mismatch repair-deficient cancer. CDR3 protein: CATSRGPYRGRGNEQFF. DNA of the CDR3: TGTGCCACCAGCAGAGGGCCATATAGGGGTAGGGGCAATGAGCAGTTCTTC.